The 7 T cell receptor beta chains in this list originate from one sample, sequenced in a study of OX40 agonist ivuxolimab in advanced cancers. Receptors were amplified or captured by the immunoSEQ multiplex PCR assay. What TCRdb holds here is the immuneACCESS table cut down to in-frame rearrangements. Part of the clones is not present; checked against another copy, under half of the missing clones reflect an unresolved V gene, and the others are unexplained. Across this sample there are about 30,000 clones, with approximately 84% seen only once. The ten largest clones take up over 25% of the sample. The sample consisted of CD4+ or CD8+ T cells sorted from blood, taken in a trial of the OX40 agonist ivuxolimab. The receptors were gathered from an adult with an advanced solid tumor such as melanoma, head and neck, liver or kidney cancer.

The chain has TRBV6-1 and TRBJ2-7; D remains unclear. Trimming cost V 3 bases and J 7 bases, with 13 bases left between them. The CDR3 runs 13 residues. CDR1 and CDR2 from the germline V gene are MNHNS and SASEGT. The CDR3 protein is CASSEGPSQEQYF. CDR3 DNA sequence: TGTGCCAGCAGTGAGGGCCCTTCTCAGGAGCAGTACTTC.

The genes are TRBV13 and TRBJ1-2; no clear D gene. The germline V gene encodes CDR1 PRHDT and CDR2 FYEKMQ (reference sequence). The V end was cut by 5 bases, the J end by 5 bases, with 24 bases between. This CDR3 has 17 amino acids. The CDR3 DNA follows: TGTGCCAGCAGCGCAATCCCGGGCGGATTGACTCCGTATGGCTACACCTTC. It translates to CASSAIPGGLTPYGYTF.

In nucleotides, the CDR3 is TGTGCCAGCAATAGGGCTAGCGAAGTACTCGGGGAGCTGTTTTTT. Protein: CASNRASEVLGELFF. The chain carries TRBV2 and TRBJ2-2; D is perhaps TRBD2 (6 bases). Per germline, CDR1 SNHLY and CDR2 FYNNEI. This CDR3 is built from 15 residues. V was shortened by 7 bases and J by 7 bases, with 19 bases between the two germline ends.

With respect to this clone: The junction departs from germline at one end; a sequencing error may be responsible. This chain links TRBV7-8 with TRBJ2-5; no definite D call. This CDR3 region has 15 residues. Germline CDR1 reads SGHVS; CDR2 reads FQNEAQ. CDR3 region: CVSSLARPVGETQYF. CDR3 DNA sequence: TGTGTCAGCAGCTTAGCCAGGCCGGTAGGCGAGACCCAGTACTTC.

The chain has TRBV27 and TRBJ1-2; D not certain. Germline CDR1 reads MNHEY; CDR2 reads SMNVEV (reference sequence). This CDR3 is built from 13 residues. V was shortened by 6 bases and J by 1 base, with 9 bases between the two germline ends. The CDR3 DNA sequence: TGTGCCAGCAGCATCAGTGTTAACTATGGCTACACCTTC. Its protein is CASSISVNYGYTF.

The chain joins TRBV7-8 to TRBJ2-7, with a weak D call TRBD1 (6 bases). Trimming stripped 3 bases from V and 0 bases from J, with 9 bases between. The CDR3 runs to 14 residues. From germline, CDR1 is SGHVS and CDR2 FQNEAQ. The CDR3 region has the DNA TGTGCCAGCAGCTTTACAGGGTCCTCCTACGAGCAGTACTTC. This sequence encodes CASSFTGSSYEQYF.

This clone has only a few counts. The rearrangement joins TRBV25-1 to TRBJ2-5; 7 nucleotides align to TRBD2. Germline V gene sequence: CDR1 MGHDK, CDR2 SYGVNS. Unmatched junction bases numbered 3, after V lost 3 bases and J lost 2 bases. The CDR3 covers 14 residues. The CDR3 DNA reads as TGTGCCAGCAGTGATTGGGGGGGGCAAGAGACCCAGTACTTC. This gives the protein CASSDWGGQETQYF.